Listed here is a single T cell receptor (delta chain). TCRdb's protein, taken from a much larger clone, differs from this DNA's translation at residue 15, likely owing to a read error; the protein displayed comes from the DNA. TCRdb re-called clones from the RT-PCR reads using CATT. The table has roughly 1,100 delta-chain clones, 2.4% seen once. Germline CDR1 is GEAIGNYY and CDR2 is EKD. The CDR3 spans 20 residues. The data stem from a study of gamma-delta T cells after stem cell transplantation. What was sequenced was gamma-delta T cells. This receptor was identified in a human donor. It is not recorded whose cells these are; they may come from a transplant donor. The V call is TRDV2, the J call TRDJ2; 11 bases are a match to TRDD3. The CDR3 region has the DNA TGTGCCTGTGACACATACGGGCTGGGGGATACCCAGGCTTTGAAAGCACAACTCTTCTTT. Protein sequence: CACDTYGLGDTQALKAQLFF.